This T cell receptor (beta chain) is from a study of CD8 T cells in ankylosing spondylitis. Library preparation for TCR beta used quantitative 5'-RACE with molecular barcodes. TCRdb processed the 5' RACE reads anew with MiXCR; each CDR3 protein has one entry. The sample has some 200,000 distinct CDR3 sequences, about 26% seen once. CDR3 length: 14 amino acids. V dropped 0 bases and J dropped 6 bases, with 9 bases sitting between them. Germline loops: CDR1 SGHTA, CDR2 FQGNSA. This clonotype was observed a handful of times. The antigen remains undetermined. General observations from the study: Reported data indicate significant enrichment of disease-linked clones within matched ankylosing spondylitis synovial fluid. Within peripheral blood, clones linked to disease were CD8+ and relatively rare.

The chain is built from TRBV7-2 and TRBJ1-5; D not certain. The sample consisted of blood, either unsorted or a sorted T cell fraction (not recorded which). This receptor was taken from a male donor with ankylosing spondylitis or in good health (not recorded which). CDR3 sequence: CASSLALGPQPQHF. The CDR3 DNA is TGTGCCAGCAGCTTAGCGTTGGGCCCTCAGCCCCAGCATTTT.